This is a list of T cell receptor beta chains from one sample in a study of chemoradiotherapy in HPV16-positive cancers. Some clones are missing from TCRdb's copy, which holds only in-frame ones; the method was immunoSEQ multiplex PCR. Seen here are about 22,000 clones, 70% to 90% observed once, and the top ten hold more than 5%. The sequencing here drew on blood, taken from a patient who underwent chemoradiotherapy. The origin of the receptors is a human donor with HPV-associated anogenital cancer. CDR3s include the opening cysteine and the closing phenylalanine or tryptophan. The order of the fields is clone size, J gene, V gene, D gene, CDR3 DNA, CDR3 protein. A D gene is named only where the DNA matches it firmly. The size of a clone is reported for some rows only, either as once, few or many, or as a class for expanded clones.

NA	TRBJ2-3	TRBV5-1	TRBD1	TGCGCCAGCACCCGGGACAGACCTACCAGGGATACGCAGTATTTT	CASTRDRPTRDTQYF
NA	TRBJ1-1	TRBV29-1	NA	TGCAGCGTTGGAATGAGAGGAATGAACACTGAAGCTTTCTTT	CSVGMRGMNTEAFF
NA	TRBJ1-6	TRBV6-5	NA	TGTGCCAGCAGTCTATCGGGACCGAGTAATTCACCCCTCCACTTT	CASSLSGPSNSPLHF
NA	TRBJ2-1	TRBV5-1	NA	TGCGCCAGCAGCTTGGCCGGTTCGGGGTACAATGAGCAGTTCTTC	CASSLAGSGYNEQFF
NA	TRBJ2-1	TRBV10-3	TRBD2	TGTGCCATCAGTGACGGCGGGGGGGCCCCGGGTGAGCAGTTCTTC	CAISDGGGAPGEQFF
NA	TRBJ1-6	TRBV27	NA	TGTGCCAGCCAGGGGACGGAAGGTTCACCCCTCCACTTT	CASQGTEGSPLHF
NA	TRBJ1-1	TRBV10-1	NA	TGCGCCAGCAGCAGGGAATGGGACACTGAAGCTTTCTTT	CASSREWDTEAFF
NA	TRBJ2-7	TRBV2	TRBD2	TGTGCCAGCAGTGATATTCCGAGACTAGCGGGGGGTCCCCGCCCCTTCTTC	CASSDIPRLAGGPRPFF
once	TRBJ1-1	TRBV30	NA	TGTGCCTGGAGTGTTTCCTCGAACACTGAAGCTTTCTTT	CAWSVSSNTEAFF
few	TRBJ1-6	TRBV19	TRBD1	TGTGCCAGTAGTGGACAGGGTCCCCTCCACTTT	CASSGQGPLHF
NA	TRBJ1-3	TRBV30	NA	TGTGCCTGGAGTGCGCAGGACCTCTCTGGAAACACCATATATTTT	CAWSAQDLSGNTIYF
NA	TRBJ1-5	TRBV27	TRBD1	TGTGCCAGCAGTTTTGGAAACAGGGGGCGAGGGCCCCAGCATTTT	CASSFGNRGRGPQHF
NA	TRBJ1-1	TRBV6-4	NA	TGTGCCAGCAGTGAGGGGCCAGGGGTGTCGACTTTCTTT	CASSEGPGVSTFF
NA	TRBJ1-2	TRBV2	NA	TGTGCCAGCGGTAGGGGGATAGGGGGCTACACCTTC	CASGRGIGGYTF
NA	TRBJ2-6	TRBV5-1	NA	TGCGCCAGCAGCCGCGGAGAGACCTCTGGGGCCAACGTCCTGACTTTC	CASSRGETSGANVLTF
NA	TRBJ2-4	TRBV6-6	NA	TGTGCCAGCAGTTACTCCCCCCTACTAGCCAAAAACATTCAGTACTTC	CASSYSPLLAKNIQYF
NA	TRBJ2-4	TRBV4-1	TRBD1	TGCGCCAGCAGCCACCTGGGGACAGGTCGAGATAAAAACATTCAGTACTTC	CASSHLGTGRDKNIQYF
NA	TRBJ1-2	TRBV29-1	NA	TGCAGCGTCGACAGCTATGGCTACACCTTC	CSVDSYGYTF
NA	TRBJ1-5	TRBV19	NA	TGTGCCAGTAGTATAGCCCCAGGGTCTAGCAATCAGCCCCAGCATTTT	CASSIAPGSSNQPQHF
NA	TRBJ2-3	TRBV27	NA	TGTGCCAGCAGTCCCCGGAGGGCGAGCACAGATACGCAGTATTTT	CASSPRRASTDTQYF
NA	TRBJ1-1	TRBV7-7	TRBD1	TGTGCCAGCAGCCCAATAGTATCGGGGACAGGCAGGAACACTGAAGCTTTCTTT	CASSPIVSGTGRNTEAFF
NA	TRBJ2-1	TRBV5-1	TRBD2	TGCGCCAGCAGCTTGGAACAGCGGGGGAGCCTACCTGCCTACAATGAGCAGTTCTTC	CASSLEQRGSLPAYNEQFF
once	TRBJ1-2	TRBV11-2	NA	TGTGCCAGCAGCTTAGAGGGAAACTATGGCTACACCTTC	CASSLEGNYGYTF
NA	TRBJ2-3	TRBV25-1	TRBD2	TGTGCCAGCAGTTCTGCGGGGGGGACCACAGATACGCAGTATTTT	CASSSAGGTTDTQYF
NA	TRBJ1-6	TRBV5-4	NA	TGTGCCAGCAGCCCCTTACAGAGCTCCTATAATTCACCCCTCCACTTT	CASSPLQSSYNSPLHF
NA	TRBJ1-2	TRBV10-1	TRBD1	TGCGCCAGCAGTGGGAGGGACAGGGGTGTTTGTGGCTACACCTTC	CASSGRDRGVCGYTF
NA	TRBJ1-6	TRBV6-1	NA	TGTGCCAGCAGTGAAGCGGAGGGGGCACCCCTCCACTTT	CASSEAEGAPLHF
NA	TRBJ1-5	TRBV7-6	TRBD1	TGTGCCAGCAGCCTCCGACAGGGAACGCAGAATAGCAATCAGCCCCAGCATTTT	CASSLRQGTQNSNQPQHF
NA	TRBJ2-1	TRBV27	TRBD2	TGTGCCAGCAGCCTCGGGGGGGTCCGGTCGTGGTATGAGCAGTTCTTC	CASSLGGVRSWYEQFF
NA	TRBJ2-3	TRBV7-3	TRBD2	TGTGCCAGCAGCGTTACTAGCGGGGGACCGCTAGATACGCAGTATTTT	CASSVTSGGPLDTQYF
NA	TRBJ1-2	TRBV19	NA	TGTGCCAGTAGTCAGGTCTCTAATAACTATGGCTACACCTTC	CASSQVSNNYGYTF
NA	TRBJ2-1	TRBV27	TRBD1	TGTGCCAGCACTACAGGGGTCTACAATGAGCAGTTCTTC	CASTTGVYNEQFF
NA	TRBJ2-3	TRBV6-1	NA	TGTGCCAGCAGTGAAGCCGGGGCAGGGGTCACAGATACGCAGTATTTT	CASSEAGAGVTDTQYF
once	TRBJ1-3	TRBV28	NA	TGTGCCAGCAGTTTTGACAGCGCTGGAAACACCATATATTTT	CASSFDSAGNTIYF